The clone carrying this T cell receptor (beta chain) was observed once. Its antigen remains unidentified. Unmatched junction bases numbered 15, after V lost 5 bases and J lost 4 bases. Germline V CDR1 and CDR2: SGHTA, FQGTGA. The CDR3 covers 17 residues. This sample stems from a study of T cells in Graves' hyperthyroidism and ophthalmopathy. General study findings and limits: Within blood appeared most thyroid clonotypes that had expanded above 0.001.

RNA transcripts served as the template for amplifying TCR beta CDR3 regions. An initial round of RT-PCR targeting the TCR CDR3 relied on the HTBI primer set. MiXCR, applied by TCRdb to the multiplex PCR reads, yields one record per CDR3 protein. The repertoire has about 46,000 distinct CDR3 sequences, more than 40% of them found once; the top ten carry over 30%. Input material: peripheral blood or thyroid tissue (not recorded which). This chain uses TRBV7-3 with TRBJ2-5, with 8 positions matching TRBD2. This clonotype was sampled from a woman between 50 and 59 years old with Graves' hyperthyroidism. CDR3 DNA sequence: TGTGCCAGCAGCCTCCGGGGGGGGCGGTCTGTTCGAGAGACCCAGTACTTC. The encoded protein is CASSLRGGRSVRETQYF. Together with reference TRBV7-3 and TRBJ2-5, the CDR3 gives the full variable domain: GAGVSQTPSNKVTEKGKYVELRCDPISGHTALYWYRQSLGQGPEFLIYFQGTGAADDSGLPNDRFFAVRPEGSVSTLKIQRTERGDSAVYLCASSLRGGRSVRETQYFGPGTRLLVL.